This TCR beta chain comes out of a study of cytomegalovirus exposure and HLA in healthy donors. The PCR made use of 60 Vbeta and 13 Jbeta primers. Some clones are missing from TCRdb's copy, which holds only in-frame ones; the method was immunoSEQ multiplex PCR. The sample carries 110,000 to 150,000 clones, over 70% recorded once. The sequencing input was PBMCs. The receptor's source is a man between 25 and 39 years old in good health and CMV-seronegative.

The CDR3 DNA follows: TGTGCCAGTAGTATAGCAACAGGGACGGAGACTGAAGCTTTCTTT. It translates to CASSIATGTETEAFF. The genes are TRBV19 and TRBJ1-1; the D gene is possibly TRBD1 (6 bases). V lost 1 base, J lost 5 bases, and 14 bases lay in between. Per the germline V gene, CDR1 is LNHDA and CDR2 is SQIVND (reference sequence). The CDR3 extends over 15 amino acids.